This TCR beta chain emerged from a study of CD8 T cells in ankylosing spondylitis. Points from the study as a whole: From matched ankylosing spondylitis synovial fluid, disease-linked clones were reportedly recovered at significantly enriched levels. Within ankylosing spondylitis blood, a TCR beta motif made up of seven to nine highly homologous variants appeared to be characteristic. Peripheral blood samples showed relatively rare disease-linked clones, and these clones were CD8+. Existing reports had already noted some motif variants in reactive arthritis synovial fluid and blood.

The CDR3 is 14 amino acids. The ends were cut back, 2 bases at V and 2 bases at J, with 10 bases in the middle. Germline V lookup: CDR1 MDHEN, CDR2 SYDVKM. Molecular-barcoded quantitative 5'-RACE produced these TCR beta libraries. TCRdb recomputed calls from the 5' RACE reads with MiXCR, one row per CDR3 protein. The table lists about 210,000 distinct CDR3 sequences, 6% to 8% of them singletons. This clonotype was recorded many times. Its matching antigen is unknown. The chain carries TRBV28 and TRBJ2-7; TRBD2 might be the D (6 bases). This TCR derives from a male donor with ankylosing spondylitis. Sequencing used blood, either unsorted or a sorted T cell fraction (not recorded which). The CDR3 is CASSLIGGTYEQYF. CDR3 coding DNA: TGTGCCAGCAGTTTAATCGGGGGTACCTACGAGCAGTACTTC.